A single sample gave rise to the 14 T cell receptor beta chains below, sequenced in a study of cytomegalovirus exposure and HLA in healthy donors. The PCR ran on 60 Vbeta and 13 Jbeta primers. The data were produced by immunoSEQ multiplex PCR, yet TCRdb's version contains in-frame clones alone and is incomplete. The table has 130,000 to 150,000 clones, around 80% seen once; the top ten hold over 2%. The specimen sequenced was PBMCs. The origin of the receptors is a young man in good health and CMV-seronegative.

The CDR3, as DNA: TGTGCCAGCAGCTACCGGGACAGTTGGGCTGGCTACACCTTC. This translates into CASSYRDSWAGYTF. The rearrangement uses TRBV13 and TRBJ1-2; 7 positions agree with TRBD1. The CDR3 spans 14 residues. J lost 7 bases, V lost 4 bases, and 9 bases had no gene match. From germline, CDR1 is PRHDT and CDR2 FYEKMQ (reference sequence).

This rearrangement joins TRBV6-1 to TRBJ2-5; D gene uncertain. V shed 4 bases and J shed 2 bases, with 14 bases lying between them. Germline CDR1 and CDR2: MNHNS and SASEGT. CDR3 size: 15 residues. CDR3 bases: TGTGCCAGCAGTGGGTCAGGCACAGCTCAAGAGACCCAGTACTTC. This translates into CASSGSGTAQETQYF.

V is TRBV6-6 and J is TRBJ1-1; D is uncertain. CDR1 is MNHNY and CDR2 is SVGAGI in the germline V gene (reference sequence). Deletions cut 6 bases from V and 5 bases from J, with 10 bases between. The CDR3 loop spans 12 amino acids. DNA of the CDR3: TGTGCCAGCAGCCCAAGCGGAACTGAAGCTTTCTTT. Translating gives CASSPSGTEAFF.

The V and J genes are TRBV6-6 and TRBJ2-7; tentative D call: TRBD1 (5 bases). Trimming took off 2 bases at V and 3 bases at J, with 14 bases between the two ends. Per germline, CDR1 MNHNY and CDR2 SVGAGI (reference sequence). The CDR3 length is 15 residues. The CDR3 nucleotides read TGTGCCAGCAGTTACATGGTAGGGGAAAACTACGAGCAGTACTTC. Amino acids: CASSYMVGENYEQYF.

This chain uses TRBV5-6 with TRBJ2-4, with D unresolved. Trimming took off 1 base at V and 9 bases at J, with 17 bases between the two ends. CDR3 length: 15 residues. Germline V gene lookup returns CDR1 SGHDT and CDR2 YYEEEE. CDR3 in DNA: TGTGCCAGCAGCTTGACCTACAACCAAGGAGCCATTCAGTACTTC. It codes for CASSLTYNQGAIQYF.

The rearrangement joins TRBV4-1 to TRBJ2-1, with 14 nucleotides matching TRBD2. This CDR3 region has 16 residues. The germline V gene has CDR1 MGHRA and CDR2 YSYEKL. With 1 base clipped from V and 7 bases from J, the junction kept 3 bases outside the gene matches. CDR3 region: CASSQGLAGGQNEQFF. CDR3 in DNA: TGCGCCAGCAGCCAAGGACTAGCGGGGGGGCAGAATGAGCAGTTCTTC.

The chain uses TRBV27 and TRBJ2-1, with 9 nucleotides matching TRBD1. Germline V CDR1 and CDR2: MNHEY, SMNVEV (reference sequence). CDR3 length equals 16 residues. V shed 4 bases, J shed 3 bases, and the junction held 7 bases outside the gene matches. The CDR3 nucleotides read TGTGCCAGCAGTTCCTTAACAGGGGGCATCTACAATGAGCAGTTCTTC. This sequence encodes CASSSLTGGIYNEQFF.

The chain recombines TRBV29-1 with TRBJ2-7; perhaps TRBD1 as D (5 bases). The CDR3 is 12 residues long. The germline V and J ends were trimmed by 5 bases and 0 bases, with 8 bases remaining between them. Per germline, CDR1 SQVTM and CDR2 ANQGSEA. In DNA, the CDR3 is TGCAGCGTTAAGGGGAACTCCTACGAGCAGTACTTC. It translates to CSVKGNSYEQYF.

The CDR3, as DNA: TGCAGCGTTGAGAGGGAGACTGGAACAGATACGCAGTATTTT. Its translation is CSVERETGTDTQYF. V is TRBV29-1 and J is TRBJ2-3, with D possibly matching TRBD2 (5 bases). CDR3 size: 14 residues. The ends were cut back, 3 bases at V and 3 bases at J, with 13 bases in the middle. In germline, CDR1 is SQVTM, CDR2 ANQGSEA.

The chain carries TRBV14 and TRBJ1-4; D unresolved. V lost 5 bases and J 5 bases, leaving 6 bases between the germline ends. Germline-derived CDR1 and CDR2 are SGHDN and FVKESK. This CDR3 contains 12 residues. The DNA of the CDR3 is TGTGCCAGCAGCTCTTTGAATGAAAAACTGTTTTTT. Its translation: CASSSLNEKLFF.

The chain employs TRBV7-8 and TRBJ2-2; 7 positions agree with TRBD2. This CDR3 has 19 residues. Germline CDR1 and CDR2: SGHVS and FQNEAQ. J lost 4 bases, V lost 2 bases, and 16 bases had no gene match. Here the CDR3 DNA reads TGTGCCAGCAGCTTAAGGTCTAGCGGCGGGGTTTTGGGCACCGGGGAGCTGTTTTTT. It encodes CASSLRSSGGVLGTGELFF.

This clone was seen only once. J is TRBJ1-5 and V is TRBV28; D possibly corresponds to TRBD1 (6 bases). Germline CDR1 MDHEN, CDR2 SYDVKM. The CDR3 consists of 14 residues. Trimming removed 4 bases from V and 10 bases from J, with 17 bases in between. The CDR3: CASSSSGEGRPQHF. CDR3 DNA sequence: TGTGCCAGCAGTTCTTCAGGGGAGGGCCGACCCCAGCATTTT.

V is TRBV5-1 and J is TRBJ2-1; TRBD1 matches 7 bases. The trim removed 2 bases at V and 2 bases at J, leaving 7 bases unmatched. The CDR3 sequence is 16 residues long. From germline, CDR1 is SGHRS and CDR2 YFSETQ. The CDR3, as DNA: TGCGCCAGCAGCTTACAACCGGGACAGACCTACAATGAGCAGTTCTTC. Its translation: CASSLQPGQTYNEQFF.

The CDR3 region is CATSRGTETTEAFF. The CDR3 coding sequence is TGTGCCACCAGCCGGGGGACAGAGACTACTGAAGCTTTCTTT. V usage is TRBV15 and J usage is TRBJ1-1; TRBD1 aligns across 7 bases. Per germline, CDR1 LNHNV and CDR2 YYDKDF (reference sequence). V lost 5 bases to trimming and J lost 5 bases; unmatched junction nucleotides: 8. The CDR3 is 14 amino acids. The full variable domain, completed using reference TRBV15 and TRBJ1-1, is DAMVIQNPRYQVTQFGKPVTLSCSQTLNHNVMYWYQQKSSQAPKLLFHYYDKDFNNEADTPDNFQSRRPNTSFCFLDIRSPGLGDTAMYLCATSRGTETTEAFFGQGTRLTVV.